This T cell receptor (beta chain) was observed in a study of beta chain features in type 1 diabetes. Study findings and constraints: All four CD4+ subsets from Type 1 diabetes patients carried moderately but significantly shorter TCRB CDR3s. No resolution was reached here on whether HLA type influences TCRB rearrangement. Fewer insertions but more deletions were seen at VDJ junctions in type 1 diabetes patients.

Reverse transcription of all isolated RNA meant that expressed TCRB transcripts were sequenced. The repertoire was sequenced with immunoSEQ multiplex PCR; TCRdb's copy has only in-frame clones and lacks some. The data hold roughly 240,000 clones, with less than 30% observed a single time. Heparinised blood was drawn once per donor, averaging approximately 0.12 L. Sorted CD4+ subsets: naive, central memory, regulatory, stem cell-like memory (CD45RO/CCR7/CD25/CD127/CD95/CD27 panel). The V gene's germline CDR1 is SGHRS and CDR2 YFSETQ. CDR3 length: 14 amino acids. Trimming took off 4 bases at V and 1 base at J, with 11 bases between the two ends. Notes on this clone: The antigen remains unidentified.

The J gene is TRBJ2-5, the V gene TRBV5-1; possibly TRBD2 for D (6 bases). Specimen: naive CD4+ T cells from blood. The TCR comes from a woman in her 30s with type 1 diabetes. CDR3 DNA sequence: TGCGCCAGCAGCGGCGGGACCCTCCAAGAGACCCAGTACTTC. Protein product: CASSGGTLQETQYF.